These 26 T cell receptor beta chains were all obtained from the same sample, sequenced in a study of identifying expanded T cells in peripheral blood. Libraries were prepared by immunoSEQ multiplex PCR; TCRdb keeps only in-frame clonotypes and omits some of them. The data show under 150,000 clones, with roughly 90% seen just once and 8.4% held by the top ten. Material for sequencing was blood. Receptors were obtained from a person aged 18 to 75 in good health.

This chain links TRBV12-5 with TRBJ2-5, with no clear D. V lost 4 bases and J lost 0, with 6 bases in between. The CDR3 contains 13 residues. The germline V gene encodes CDR1 LGHNT and CDR2 FRNRAP. In nucleotides, the CDR3 is TGTGCTAGTGGTTCAGAGTACCAAGAGACCCAGTACTTC. Amino acid sequence: CASGSEYQETQYF.

This clone came up once. In DNA form, the CDR3 reads TGTGCCAGCAGCAGACAGGGAGGAACTGAAGCTTTCTTT. Its translation is CASSRQGGTEAFF. This rearrangement joins TRBV6-1 to TRBJ1-1, with 7 bases matching TRBD1. The CDR3 is made up of 13 amino acids. V lost 6 bases to trimming and J lost 5 bases; unmatched junction nucleotides: 6. Germline V gene sequence: CDR1 MNHNS, CDR2 SASEGT.

The gene calls are TRBV5-1 and TRBJ2-5; unclear D gene. Germline CDR1 SGHRS, CDR2 YFSETQ. This CDR3 has 16 amino acids. Trimming took off 0 bases at V and 2 bases at J, with 14 bases between the two ends. The CDR3 sequence: CASSLAATTLQETQYF. CDR3 nucleotides: TGCGCCAGCAGCTTGGCGGCAACCACCTTGCAAGAGACCCAGTACTTC.

The chain joins TRBV10-3 to TRBJ2-3; maybe TRBD1 (5 bases). This CDR3 spans 14 amino acids. The V and J ends lost 3 bases and 3 bases respectively, with 10 bases between them. Germline V gene data show CDR1 as ENHRY and CDR2 as SYGVKD. The CDR3 protein is CAISEGRETDTQYF. DNA of the CDR3: TGTGCCATCAGTGAAGGCAGGGAAACAGATACGCAGTATTTT.

The J gene is TRBJ2-7, the V gene TRBV7-2; D tentatively fits TRBD1 or TRBD2 (5 bases each). This CDR3 has 13 amino acids. V lost 6 bases and J 3 bases, leaving 12 bases between the germline ends. Germline V gives CDR1 SGHTA, CDR2 FQGNSA. For the CDR3, the DNA is TGTGCCAGCAGAATTGGGGGAGACTACGAGCAGTACTTC. As protein: CASRIGGDYEQYF.

The CDR3: CASSPTGGVTGELFF. The CDR3 DNA sequence: TGTGCCAGCAGCCCGACAGGGGGAGTCACCGGGGAGCTGTTTTTT. This sequence joins TRBV7-3 and TRBJ2-2; 9 bases map to TRBD1. Looked up from germline, CDR1 is SGHTA and CDR2 is FQGTGA. With V trimmed by 5 bases and J by 4 bases, 5 bases remained unmatched. The CDR3 has 15 amino acids. The full variable domain, completed using reference TRBV7-3 and TRBJ2-2, is GAGVSQTPSNKVTEKGKYVELRCDPISGHTALYWYRQSLGQGPEFLIYFQGTGAADDSGLPNDRFFAVRPEGSVSTLKIQRTERGDSAVYLCASSPTGGVTGELFFGEGSRLTVL.

The chain carries TRBV4-3 and TRBJ1-2; D is ambiguous. Trimming stripped 1 base from V and 0 bases from J, with 9 bases between. There are 15 residues in the CDR3. The V gene's germline CDR1 is LGHNA and CDR2 YSLEER. This chain's CDR3 is CASSQGSGTNYGYTF. The CDR3 DNA reads as TGCGCCAGCAGCCAAGGGTCAGGAACTAACTATGGCTACACCTTC.

Points on this clone: One end of the junction varies from germline; a read error may be responsible. The chain carries TRBV5-4 and TRBJ1-1; D uncertain. CDR1 SGHNT and CDR2 YYREEE come from the germline V gene (reference sequence). There are 14 residues in the CDR3. CDR3: CASSLSRENAEAFF. The DNA for the CDR3 is TGTGCCAGCAGCTTGAGCCGGGAGAACGCTGAAGCTTTCTTT.

The chain uses TRBV6-5 and TRBJ2-3; D possibly matches TRBD1 or TRBD2 (5 bases each). CDR3 length: 14 amino acids. CDR1 and CDR2 from the germline V gene are MNHEY and SVGAGI. The ends were cut back, 0 bases at V and 3 bases at J, with 7 bases in the middle. This CDR3 is CASSYSRGTDTQYF. Here the CDR3 DNA reads TGTGCCAGCAGTTACTCGAGGGGTACAGATACGCAGTATTTT.

The chain combines TRBV25-1 with TRBJ2-7; TRBD2 matches at 10 bases. The CDR3 runs to 15 residues. Germline loops: CDR1 MGHDK, CDR2 SYGVNS. V trimming: 4 bases; J trimming: 4 bases; junction bases outside the gene matches: 7. The CDR3 here is CASSASLAGVYEQYF. As DNA, the CDR3 is TGTGCCAGCAGTGCCTCGCTAGCGGGAGTTTACGAGCAGTACTTC.

V is TRBV6-5 and J is TRBJ1-2; D ambiguous. The CDR3 spans 15 residues. The V gene lost 1 base and the J gene lost 4 bases, with 13 bases spanning the gap. Germline V gene lookup returns CDR1 MNHEY and CDR2 SVGAGI. This chain's CDR3 is CASSYLEGRGYGYTF. The CDR3 region has the DNA TGTGCCAGCAGTTACTTGGAGGGCCGCGGCTATGGCTACACCTTC.

The chain is built from TRBV18 and TRBJ1-5; 7 positions match TRBD1. After removal of 5 bases from V and 0 bases from J, the junction contained 7 bases not matched to a gene. CDR3 length: 16 residues. Per germline, CDR1 KGHSH and CDR2 LQKENI. The CDR3 loop is CASSKDRRVSNQPQHF. The CDR3 DNA reads as TGTGCCAGCTCAAAGGACAGGAGAGTTAGCAATCAGCCCCAGCATTTT.

CDR3: CASSLSQGGFPGELFF. Here the CDR3 DNA reads TGTGCCAGCAGCTTGTCGCAGGGGGGTTTTCCCGGGGAGCTGTTTTTT. The chain employs TRBV7-2 and TRBJ2-2; possible D gene TRBD1, 7 bases. This CDR3 contains 16 residues. Trimming stripped 3 bases from V and 6 bases from J, with 17 bases between. CDR1 is SGHTA and CDR2 is FQGNSA in the germline V gene. The full variable domain, completed using reference TRBV7-2 and TRBJ2-2, is GAGVSQSPSNKVTEKGKDVELRCDPISGHTALYWYRQSLGQGLEFLIYFQGNSAPDKSGLPSDRFSAERTGGSVSTLTIQRTQQEDSAVYLCASSLSQGGFPGELFFGEGSRLTVL.

This chain uses TRBV29-1 with TRBJ2-5, with D perhaps being TRBD1 or TRBD2 (5 bases each). CDR3 length equals 12 residues. In germline, CDR1 is SQVTM, CDR2 ANQGSEA. V was trimmed by 6 bases and J by 1 base, leaving 9 bases between them. The chain's CDR3 is CSVEGRQETQYF. The DNA for the CDR3 is TGCAGCGTCGAGGGGCGCCAAGAGACCCAGTACTTC.

This chain connects TRBV5-1 to TRBJ2-3; TRBD2 might be the D (5 bases). The CDR3 extends over 14 amino acids. Germline V gives CDR1 SGHRS, CDR2 YFSETQ. V lost 2 bases and J 2 bases, leaving 9 bases between the germline ends. This CDR3 reads CASSFGEHTDTQYF. DNA of the CDR3: TGCGCCAGCAGCTTCGGGGAACACACAGATACGCAGTATTTT.

This chain joins TRBV19 and TRBJ1-3, with TRBD1 identical over 7 bases. Trimming at V came to 6 bases and at J to 2 bases, leaving 7 bases not matched to a gene. The CDR3 extends over 15 amino acids. Germline lookup yields CDR1 LNHDA and CDR2 SQIVND (reference sequence). As DNA, the CDR3 is TGTGCCAGTAGAAAGGCGGACAGGACTGGAAACACCATATATTTT. Amino acid sequence: CASRKADRTGNTIYF.

The CDR3 is CASGLTGDYEQYF. The CDR3 nucleotides are TGTGCCAGCGGACTTACAGGGGACTACGAGCAGTACTTC. The chain employs TRBV6-5 and TRBJ2-7, with 7 bases fitting TRBD1. Looked up from germline, CDR1 is MNHEY and CDR2 is SVGAGI. The CDR3 extends over 13 amino acids. V gave up 8 bases and J gave up 3 bases; unmatched junction bases: 7.

V and J are TRBV6-1 and TRBJ2-7; 9 nucleotides line up with TRBD1. Germline V gene lookup returns CDR1 MNHNS and CDR2 SASEGT. This CDR3 has 15 residues. With 1 base clipped from V and 4 bases from J, the junction kept 5 bases outside the gene matches. The CDR3 here is CASSEGTGGRYEQYF. The CDR3 coding sequence is TGTGCCAGCAGTGAAGGTACAGGGGGCCGGTACGAGCAGTACTTC.

The sample holds one count of this clone. The chain joins TRBV5-4 to TRBJ2-5; 12 bases fit TRBD1. J was trimmed by 4 bases and V by 4 bases; bases with no gene match: 5. Germline V gives CDR1 SGHNT, CDR2 YYREEE (reference sequence). The CDR3 length is 15 residues. This chain's CDR3 is CASSRGQGARETQYF. Written as DNA, the CDR3 is TGTGCCAGCAGCCGGGGACAGGGGGCGCGAGAGACCCAGTACTTC.

The V gene is TRBV21-1, the J gene TRBJ1-5; the table's TRBD1 call for D was not verified on the DNA. TRBV21-1 is flagged as a pseudogene. CDR3 length: 17 residues. CDR3 bases: TGTGCCAGCAGCAAAATGGGGGGCGGACAGGGGACTCAGCCCCAGCATTTT. As protein: CASSKMGGGQGTQPQHF.

The chain recombines TRBV28 with TRBJ2-3, with D tentatively TRBD2 (5 bases). Per germline, CDR1 MDHEN and CDR2 SYDVKM. The CDR3 runs to 15 residues. Trimming pared 0 bases from V and 0 bases from J, leaving 7 bases between. This chain's CDR3 is CASSLWGSSTDTQYF. Here the CDR3 DNA reads TGTGCCAGCAGTTTATGGGGGAGTAGCACAGATACGCAGTATTTT.

The rearrangement joins TRBV19 to TRBJ1-1; the D gene is possibly TRBD1 (5 bases). From germline, CDR1 is LNHDA and CDR2 SQIVND (reference sequence). There are 15 residues in the CDR3. V was shortened by 3 bases and J by 0 bases, with 11 bases between the two germline ends. DNA for the CDR3: TGTGCCAGTAGTATTCTGGGGCCGGTGAACACTGAAGCTTTCTTT. It yields the protein CASSILGPVNTEAFF.

The chain combines TRBV19 with TRBJ2-3; 7 bases line up with TRBD1. The CDR3 spans 15 residues. Germline V gene lookup returns CDR1 LNHDA and CDR2 SQIVND (reference sequence). V shed 1 base and J 2 bases; nucleotides not matched to a gene: 3. The CDR3 DNA reads as TGTGCCAGTAGTATAGGGGACAGAAACACAGATACGCAGTATTTT. Its translation is CASSIGDRNTDTQYF.

The chain carries TRBV6-1 and TRBJ2-1; D unclear. Trimming took 2 bases from V and 2 from J, leaving 10 bases between them. CDR3 length equals 15 residues. Germline CDR1 and CDR2: MNHNS and SASEGT. This CDR3 is CASSEFTAPYNEQFF. The CDR3 nucleotides are TGTGCCAGCAGTGAATTCACGGCTCCCTACAATGAGCAGTTCTTC.

V is TRBV18 and J is TRBJ1-1; D is perhaps TRBD1 (5 bases). The CDR3 has 15 amino acids. Trimming took 3 bases from V and 1 from J, leaving 12 bases between them. Germline V gives CDR1 KGHSH, CDR2 LQKENI. The CDR3 bases are TGTGCCAGCTCACCCGTGGGACGGGAGAACACTGAAGCTTTCTTT. It translates to CASSPVGRENTEAFF.

This clone was recorded once. The J gene is TRBJ2-3, the V gene TRBV6-1; the D is unclear. Germline V gene lookup returns CDR1 MNHNS and CDR2 SASEGT. With 0 bases removed from V and 5 bases from J, the gap between germline ends came to 9 bases. This CDR3 comprises 14 residues. The CDR3 spells CASSEAGAGDTQYF. In DNA, the CDR3 is TGTGCCAGCAGTGAAGCCGGAGCTGGAGATACGCAGTATTTT.